This TCR beta chain derives from a study of cytomegalovirus exposure and HLA in healthy donors. Points from the study as a whole: Reportedly, TCR beta sequences accurately predicted HLA-A and HLA-B alleles in most subjects.

While unrecorded immune exposures were likely, the donors were nominally healthy when sampled. The CDR3 is 15 amino acids. Germline CDR1 and CDR2: SEHNR and FQNEAQ (reference sequence). V was pared by 1 base and J by 3 bases, with 6 bases of the junction left unmatched. About this clone: The antigen is not known.

The study ran its PCR with 60 Vbeta and 13 Jbeta primers. Repertoires were generated with immunoSEQ multiplex PCR, while TCRdb's copy carries only in-frame clones and drops some. The sample lists 210,000 or so clones; about 85% were seen once. This TCR was recovered from a girl aged 2-10 years in good health and CMV-seronegative. This chain uses TRBV7-9 with TRBJ2-7; TRBD2 matches at 7 bases. The specimen was PBMCs. DNA for the CDR3: TGTGCCAGCAGCTTAGGTACGTCGGGGGGCTACGAGCAGTACTTC. Translated: CASSLGTSGGYEQYF. Together with reference TRBV7-9 and TRBJ2-7, the CDR3 gives the full variable domain: DTGVSQNPRHKITKRGQNVTFRCDPISEHNRLYWYRQTLGQGPEFLTYFQNEAQLEKSRLLSDRFSAERPKGSFSTLEIQRTEQGDSAMYLCASSLGTSGGYEQYFGPGTRLTVT.